The rows below give T cell receptor beta chains drawn from one sample of a study of CD8 T cells in Susac syndrome. TCRdb analysed the immunoSEQ multiplex PCR reads with MiXCR anew, one entry per CDR3 protein. This table has about 300,000 distinct CDR3 sequences, roughly 90% appearing once. Sequencing used CD8+ T cells from PBMCs. These receptors were collected from a human donor with multiple sclerosis. Both conserved end residues are part of each CDR3. The order of the fields is CDR3 DNA, CDR3 protein, D gene, V gene, CDR3 length, J gene, clone size. The D gene is left open where the match is weak. Clone size appears in some rows only: once, few, many, or a class for an expanded clone.

TGTGCCAGCAGCCAATCCCAGACAGTTCCTAACTATGGCTACACCTTC CASSQSQTVPNYGYTF . TRBV3-1 16 TRBJ1-2 .
TGTGCCAGCAGCTTGCCCCAGGGGGGTAAGTACGAGCAGTACTTC CASSLPQGGKYEQYF . TRBV7-2 15 TRBJ2-7 once
TGTGCCAGCAGCCCCGACGGACACGAGCAGTACTTC CASSPDGHEQYF . TRBV9 12 TRBJ2-7 few
TGTGCCAGCAGTGAAGTGGCGAACACCGGGGAGCTGTTTTTT CASSEVANTGELFF . TRBV2 14 TRBJ2-2 .
TGTGCCTGGAGTGTAGGGAGCTTCTATGGCTACACCTTC CAWSVGSFYGYTF . TRBV30 13 TRBJ1-2 .
TGTGCCAGCAGCGACCCCGGGACTAGCGGATACGAGCAGTACTTC CASSDPGTSGYEQYF TRBD2 TRBV2 15 TRBJ2-7 .
TGTGCCAGCAGTTACCCCGGGACAGGGTTTGGCTACACCTTC CASSYPGTGFGYTF TRBD1 TRBV6-5 14 TRBJ1-2 .
TGTGCCACCAGTGACCTGGGGCAGGACACAGATACGCAGTATTTT CATSDLGQDTDTQYF . TRBV24-1 15 TRBJ2-3 few
TGTGCCAGCAGACCACAGGGAGGCAAGCCCCAGCATTTT CASRPQGGKPQHF . TRBV28 13 TRBJ1-5 .
TGCAGTGCCGACGTCCAGGACCAGGGGACCCAGTACTTC CSADVQDQGTQYF . TRBV20-1 13 TRBJ2-5 .
TGTGCCACCAGCTCAGGACAGGCCTATGGCTACACCTTC CATSSGQAYGYTF TRBD1 TRBV14 13 TRBJ1-2 .
TGTGCCAGCAGTTACCCACCTTTAGAGACCCAGTACTTC CASSYPPLETQYF . TRBV6-2/TRBV6-3 13 TRBJ2-5 .
TGTGCCAGCAGGCCGATCGACTTGAACACTGAAGCTTTCTTT CASRPIDLNTEAFF . TRBV7-9 14 TRBJ1-1 once
TGCAGTGCTAGTCGGAGCCGGGAGTTTTTCTACGAGCAGTACTTC CSASRSREFFYEQYF . TRBV20-1 15 TRBJ2-7 .
TGCAGCGTTCTGGTGGCGAACACCGGGGAGCTGTTTTTT CSVLVANTGELFF . TRBV29-1 13 TRBJ2-2 .
TGTGCCAGCAGCTTAGATCCAGGGATCGGCTATGGCTACACCTTC CASSLDPGIGYGYTF . TRBV13 15 TRBJ1-2 .
TGTGCCAGCAGCTTGGTATTCGGTGAGCAGTTCTTC CASSLVFGEQFF . TRBV7-9 12 TRBJ2-1 .
TGTGCCAGCAGTGGCGGCAGAGAGAACACCGGGGAGCTGTTTTTT CASSGGRENTGELFF . TRBV6-6 15 TRBJ2-2 .
TGTGCCAGCAGTTCAAGGACTAGCGGGGTGGAGACCCAGTACTTC CASSSRTSGVETQYF TRBD2 TRBV27 15 TRBJ2-5 .
TGTGCCAGCAGCTTAGTAGGGCAGTTGGTAGATACGCAGTATTTT CASSLVGQLVDTQYF . TRBV7-9 15 TRBJ2-3 .
TGTGCCAGCAGCAAAGCCCCGGCGGGGGGGTACAATGAGCAGTTCTTC CASSKAPAGGYNEQFF . TRBV21-1 16 TRBJ2-1 once
TGTGCCAGCACTTACTCGGACAGGGCGATATTCTACACTGAAGCTTTCTTT CASTYSDRAIFYTEAFF TRBD1 TRBV7-2 17 TRBJ1-1 .
TGCGGGGCGTCAAGGTCTGGGGCCAACGTCCTGACTTTC CGASRSGANVLTF . TRBV10-3 13 TRBJ2-6 once